This T cell receptor beta chain derives from a study of cytomegalovirus exposure and HLA in healthy donors. Study-wide findings and caveats: Association of a missense DCLRE1C variant with TCR beta V- and J-gene trimming was reported in a later analysis. As a later analysis revealed, the rate of TCR association differed by HLA locus, with DRB1 most and HLA-C fewest. Presence/absence comparisons presumed near-even sequencing depth among donors.

The CDR3 runs 13 residues. The V gene's germline CDR1 is SGHTA and CDR2 FQGNSA. Trimming cost V 0 bases and J 5 bases, with 5 bases left between them. The primer mix had 60 Vbeta and 13 Jbeta primers. The repertoire was sequenced with immunoSEQ multiplex PCR; TCRdb's copy has only in-frame clones and lacks some. The table lists some 100,000 clones, 73% of them singletons. A note on this clone: Its antigen is not identified.

This chain uses TRBV7-2 with TRBJ2-1; D not resolved. The sample was PBMCs. The receptor comes from a man in his forties in good health and CMV-seronegative. CDR3 amino acids: CASSLARDNEQFF. CDR3 in DNA: TGTGCCAGCAGCTTAGCGCGAGACAATGAGCAGTTCTTC.